Below, 28 T cell receptor beta chains from the same sample are listed, as sequenced in a study of cytomegalovirus exposure and HLA in healthy donors. Amplification used 60 Vbeta primers and 13 Jbeta primers. TCRdb's copy holds only in-frame clones and misses some; the assay was immunoSEQ multiplex PCR. This table has 100,000 to 150,000 clones, around four fifths appearing once. The sample consisted of PBMCs. The receptors here all came from a man aged 25 to 40 in good health and CMV-seropositive.

The chain employs TRBV4-3 and TRBJ1-1; 11 nucleotides align to TRBD1. J was trimmed by 4 bases and V by 1 base; bases with no gene match: 5. The germline V gene encodes CDR1 LGHNA and CDR2 YSLEER. The CDR3 has 16 amino acids. CDR3 sequence reads: CASSQAPGQGGTEAFF. The CDR3 DNA reads as TGCGCCAGCAGCCAAGCCCCGGGACAGGGGGGCACTGAAGCTTTCTTT.

The chain recombines TRBV10-3 with TRBJ1-2, with 8 bases aligning to TRBD1. The CDR3 extends over 14 amino acids. Germline CDR1 is ENHRY and CDR2 is SYGVKD. After removal of 4 bases from V and 2 bases from J, the junction contained 3 bases not matched to a gene. The CDR3 here is CAISVDRGNYGYTF. DNA of the CDR3: TGTGCCATCAGTGTTGACAGGGGAAACTATGGCTACACCTTC.

V gene TRBV7-4 combines with J gene TRBJ2-7; perhaps TRBD2 as D (5 bases). The V end was cut by 2 bases, the J end by 3 bases, with 14 bases between. This CDR3 has 15 residues. CDR1 and CDR2 from the germline V gene are SGHVT and SQSDAQ. CDR3 nucleotide sequence: TGTGCCAGCAGCTTATGGGCGGGTCAGCTCTACGAGCAGTACTTC. As protein: CASSLWAGQLYEQYF.

A note on this clone: The sample carries other DNA sequences with the same CDR3. The genes are TRBV7-3 and TRBJ2-7; a weak D match, TRBD2 (6 bases). The CDR3 is made up of 14 amino acids. The germline V gene encodes CDR1 SGHTA and CDR2 FQGTGA. Trimming took 0 bases from V and 3 from J, leaving 9 bases between them. The CDR3 sequence is CASSLTGGSYEQYF. DNA of the CDR3: TGTGCCAGCAGCTTAACCGGAGGGAGCTACGAGCAGTACTTC.

This sequence joins TRBV7-6 and TRBJ2-2, with D maybe TRBD2 (6 bases). This CDR3 has 16 amino acids. Between the trimmed V and J ends, which lost 6 bases and 4 bases, there was a span of 18 bases. CDR1 is SGHVS and CDR2 is FNYEAQ in the germline V gene. The CDR3 here is CASSPWREEPTGELFF. The DNA of the CDR3 is TGTGCCAGCAGTCCATGGCGGGAAGAACCCACCGGGGAGCTGTTTTTT.

The rearrangement joins TRBV2 to TRBJ2-1; 7 bases line up with TRBD2. CDR3 length: 15 amino acids. Trimming removed 6 bases from V and 4 bases from J; junction bases left unmatched: 9. Germline loops: CDR1 SNHLY, CDR2 FYNNEI. As DNA, the CDR3 is TGTGCCAGCAGCCCCGAGCGGGACCTATACAATGAGCAGTTCTTC. Amino acid sequence: CASSPERDLYNEQFF. The full variable domain, rest sourced from reference TRBV2 and TRBJ2-1, is EPEVTQTPSHQVTQMGQEVILRCVPISNHLYFYWYRQILGQKVEFLVSFYNNEISEKSEIFDDQFSVERPDGSNFTLKIRSTKLEDSAMYFCASSPERDLYNEQFFGPGTRLTVL.

V is TRBV18 and J is TRBJ2-7, with TRBD1 matching over 8 bases. The ends lost 4 bases at V and 3 bases at J; junction bases unmatched: 14. Germline CDR1 and CDR2: KGHSH and LQKENI. The CDR3 is made up of 17 amino acids. Written as DNA, the CDR3 is TGTGCCAGCTCACAAGGCTCCGGACAGGGTAGTAGCTACGAGCAGTACTTC. Amino acid sequence: CASSQGSGQGSSYEQYF.

V is TRBV10-3 and J is TRBJ2-1; tentatively, D is TRBD2 (5 bases). Germline values: CDR1 ENHRY, CDR2 SYGVKD. Trimming removed 7 bases at V and 4 bases at J, with 11 bases between. The CDR3 spans 13 residues. The CDR3 nucleotides read TGTGCCATCAAGGTCGGAGGATACAATGAGCAGTTCTTC. Protein: CAIKVGGYNEQFF.

The gene calls are TRBV10-3 and TRBJ2-3, with 7 bases that match TRBD1. After removal of 6 bases from V and 6 bases from J, the junction contained 6 bases not matched to a gene. The CDR3 covers 13 residues. Per germline, CDR1 ENHRY and CDR2 SYGVKD. CDR3 sequence (DNA): TGTGCCATCAGATACACAGGGGAGGATACGCAGTATTTT. Translated, it gives CAIRYTGEDTQYF.

The gene calls are TRBV25-1 and TRBJ2-1, with D tentatively TRBD2 (6 bases). The CDR3 runs 15 residues. Between the trimmed V and J ends, which lost 6 bases and 4 bases, there was a span of 16 bases. From germline, CDR1 is MGHDK and CDR2 SYGVNS. CDR3 residues: CASRVGGIKYNEQFF. The DNA for the CDR3 is TGTGCCAGCAGGGTGGGCGGGATCAAATACAATGAGCAGTTCTTC.

The chain combines TRBV11-2 with TRBJ2-3, with TRBD1 matching 8 bases. Germline V gene lookup returns CDR1 SGHAT and CDR2 FQNNGV. The V and J ends lost 5 bases and 2 bases, in that order; junction bases with no gene match: 12. The CDR3 covers 17 residues. In DNA form, the CDR3 reads TGTGCCAGCAGCACAGGGACAGGTTTTATCCCCACAGATACGCAGTATTTT. It translates to CASSTGTGFIPTDTQYF.

The chain links TRBV11-2 to TRBJ2-3; D gene ambiguous. The CDR3 spans 13 residues. Trimming removed 3 bases from V and 5 bases from J, with 9 bases in between. The germline V gene has CDR1 SGHAT and CDR2 FQNNGV. As DNA, the CDR3 is TGTGCCAGCAGCTTCACATTGAAAGATACGCAGTATTTT. It is translated as CASSFTLKDTQYF.

V and J are TRBV6-4 and TRBJ2-1, with a weak D call TRBD2 (6 bases). In germline, CDR1 is MRHNA, CDR2 SNTAGT. This CDR3 contains 14 residues. Trimming cost V 0 bases and J 8 bases, with 11 bases left between them. CDR3 in DNA: TGTGCCAGCAGTGACTCTGGGGGGATAGATGAGCAGTTCTTC. It encodes CASSDSGGIDEQFF.

CDR3 protein: CASSLEAVGWNIQYF. CDR3 DNA sequence: TGTGCCAGCAGCTTAGAGGCGGTCGGATGGAACATTCAGTACTTC. This sequence joins TRBV11-2 and TRBJ2-4; no clear D gene. Trimming pared 0 bases from V and 7 bases from J, leaving 13 bases between. The length of the CDR3 is 15 residues. Germline V gene sequence: CDR1 SGHAT, CDR2 FQNNGV.

This clone appeared a single time. The J gene is TRBJ2-7, the V gene TRBV9, with D possibly matching TRBD2 (5 bases). The CDR3 runs to 13 residues. Trimming stripped 3 bases from V and 7 bases from J, with 14 bases between. Germline CDR1 and CDR2: SGDLS and YYNGEE. CDR3 sequence reads: CASSAGLTGEQYF. As DNA, the CDR3 is TGTGCCAGCAGCGCGGGCCTTACGGGGGAGCAGTACTTC.

The rearrangement links TRBV27 to TRBJ1-1, with D hard to call. The CDR3 covers 15 residues. With 0 bases removed from V and 1 base from J, the gap between germline ends came to 9 bases. In germline, CDR1 is MNHEY, CDR2 SMNVEV (reference sequence). CDR3 coding DNA: TGTGCCAGCAGTTTATCGGGAGCGGGGAACACTGAAGCTTTCTTT. It yields the protein CASSLSGAGNTEAFF.

This chain uses TRBV29-1 with TRBJ2-3; TRBD2 might be the D (7 bases). V gave up 7 bases and J gave up 2 bases, with 16 bases separating them. The CDR3 is 14 amino acids. Germline V gene lookup returns CDR1 SQVTM and CDR2 ANQGSEA. The CDR3 DNA reads as TGCAGCGCCGGAGGGGGGGAGGCCACAGATACGCAGTATTTT. Its protein is CSAGGGEATDTQYF.

The chain joins TRBV11-2 to TRBJ2-7, with D unresolved. This CDR3 has 16 residues. Trimming left V 2 bases short and J 6 bases short, with 20 bases between. The germline CDR1 and CDR2 sequences are SGHAT and FQNNGV. Here the CDR3 reads CASSLRTAPLLVEQYF. The CDR3 nucleotides are TGTGCCAGCAGCTTACGCACAGCCCCCTTGTTGGTCGAGCAGTACTTC.

The V call is TRBV15, the J call TRBJ1-2, with a possible D match to TRBD1 (6 bases). This CDR3 has 12 residues. The germline V gene encodes CDR1 LNHNV and CDR2 YYDKDF (reference sequence). Trimming took 1 base from V and 8 from J, leaving 8 bases between them. The DNA of the CDR3 is TGTGCCACCAGCAGAGCGGGGGGCGGCTACACCTTC. Translation: CATSRAGGGYTF.

This clone has a handful of counts. This chain joins TRBV6-5 and TRBJ2-7, with a weak D call TRBD1 (5 bases). The CDR3 spans 14 residues. Per the germline V gene, CDR1 is MNHEY and CDR2 is SVGAGI. V was shortened by 0 bases and J by 6 bases, with 12 bases between the two germline ends. The CDR3 region is CASSYSGRASEQYF. CDR3 bases: TGTGCCAGCAGTTACTCCGGCAGGGCTAGCGAGCAGTACTTC.

This chain joins TRBV6-4 and TRBJ2-3; weak D call: TRBD1 (8 bases). Trimming left V 3 bases short and J 4 bases short, with 17 bases between. The CDR3 extends over 16 amino acids. Germline values: CDR1 MRHNA, CDR2 SNTAGT. CDR3 nucleotide sequence: TGTGCCAGCAGTGAACAGGGGGGGCCCCCCGCAGATACGCAGTATTTT. It is translated as CASSEQGGPPADTQYF.

The chain recombines TRBV28 with TRBJ1-1, with D tentatively TRBD1 (5 bases). V gave up 4 bases and J gave up 4 bases, with 25 bases separating them. Germline CDR1 reads MDHEN; CDR2 reads SYDVKM. This CDR3 spans 18 amino acids. The CDR3 DNA follows: TGTGCCAGCAGTTCCCAGGGCGGCTACCCAGATTACGGCACTGAAGCTTTCTTT. It specifies CASSSQGGYPDYGTEAFF.

The chain is built from TRBV7-9 and TRBJ2-7, with D unclear. In germline, CDR1 is SEHNR, CDR2 FQNEAQ (reference sequence). V was clipped by 8 bases and J by 2 bases, with 7 bases between them. The CDR3 runs to 11 residues. The CDR3 sequence is CASQATYEQYF. Written as DNA, the CDR3 is TGTGCCAGCCAAGCCACCTACGAGCAGTACTTC.

This sequence joins TRBV6-6 and TRBJ1-2; perhaps TRBD1 as D (5 bases). With 7 bases removed from V and 6 bases from J, the gap between germline ends came to 12 bases. The length of the CDR3 is 12 residues. Per the germline V gene, CDR1 is MNHNY and CDR2 is SVGAGI (reference sequence). The CDR3 protein is CASKDTRHGYTF. The CDR3 DNA reads TGTGCCAGCAAGGACACTCGGCATGGCTACACCTTC.

The gene calls are TRBV7-2 and TRBJ1-6; D possibly corresponds to TRBD1 (5 bases). The CDR3 spans 15 residues. V lost 2 bases to trimming and J lost 6 bases, with 11 bases between them. CDR1 and CDR2 (germline): SGHTA, FQGNSA. The chain's CDR3 is CASSLTRQSNSPLHF. CDR3 in DNA: TGTGCCAGCAGCTTAACGAGACAGTCTAATTCACCCCTCCACTTT.

The chain employs TRBV6-6 and TRBJ2-6; D is perhaps TRBD2 (6 bases). Looked up from germline, CDR1 is MNHNY and CDR2 is SVGAGI (reference sequence). This CDR3 region has 15 residues. V lost 8 bases and J lost 4, with 15 bases in between. In DNA, the CDR3 is TGTGCCAGCTGCGGGGCGGAGGCCGGGGCCAACGTCCTGACTTTC. It is translated as CASCGAEAGANVLTF.

This rearrangement joins TRBV27 to TRBJ1-5, with D tentatively TRBD1 (6 bases). This CDR3 spans 16 amino acids. V gave up 6 bases and J gave up 7 bases, with 22 bases separating them. The germline gives CDR1 MNHEY, CDR2 SMNVEV (reference sequence). The CDR3 DNA sequence: TGTGCCAGCAGCCCTATCACAGGGAGTAGGCGACAGCCCCAGCATTTT. Encoded protein: CASSPITGSRRQPQHF.

V usage is TRBV30 and J usage is TRBJ2-1; 12 nucleotides line up with TRBD2. The CDR3 contains 15 residues. With 4 bases clipped from V and 7 bases from J, the junction kept 8 bases outside the gene matches. Germline CDR1 reads GTSNPN; CDR2 reads SVGIG (reference sequence). CDR3 DNA sequence: TGTGCCTGGAACGAGCCTAGCGGGAGGGCAAATGAGCAGTTCTTC. Amino acid sequence: CAWNEPSGRANEQFF.